The sequence of this T cell receptor beta chain was determined in a study of blood T cell repertoires in COVID-19. Across the study: Samples taken during acute and convalescent COVID-19 were collected in the United States, Italy and Spain. T cells, B-cell-depleted T cells, or PBMCs provided the cDNA or gDNA that served as material.

Original processing notes: How many nucleated cells were present was estimated from reference gene primer amplification. TCRdb's table, derived via immunoSEQ multiplex PCR, lists solely in-frame clones and lacks some. V and J calls and clone size follow that table, whereas D and trimming were derived from the DNA. The sample holds a few hundred thousand clones; 89% are singletons and the top ten take around 4.6%. The germline V gene has CDR1 SGHNT and CDR2 YENEEA. The V end lost 3 bases, the J end lost 5 bases, and 11 bases lay between the germline ends. The CDR3 loop spans 14 amino acids. The source material was peripheral blood. This TCR came from a woman between 40 and 50 years old who had recovered from COVID-19. This rearrangement joins TRBV11-3 to TRBJ2-1; a weak D match, TRBD2 (5 bases). CDR3 region: CASSLADWNNEQFF. The CDR3 DNA sequence: TGTGCCAGCAGCTTGGCGGACTGGAACAATGAGCAGTTCTTC.